Listed here is a single T cell receptor beta chain. The target antigen is unknown. Unmatched junction bases numbered 9, after V lost 4 bases and J lost 3 bases. CDR1 and CDR2 (germline): MGHDK, SYGVNS. There are 15 residues in the CDR3. This entry comes from a study of cytomegalovirus exposure and HLA in healthy donors. General study points: A later analysis reportedly identified an Asian-associated ancestry cluster as carrying fewer N-insertions than the approximately 730-donor mean.

PCR amplification relied on 60 Vbeta primers (plus 13 Jbeta primers). Sequenced by immunoSEQ multiplex PCR; TCRdb stores in-frame clones only, minus some. This table holds roughly 180,000 clones, around four fifths found once. The source material was PBMCs. The TCR was taken from a young man in good health and CMV-seronegative. The chain combines TRBV25-1 with TRBJ2-7; the match to TRBD1 covers 7 bases. CDR3 sequence reads: CASSGPPGQFYEQYF. The CDR3 nucleotides read TGTGCCAGCAGTGGCCCCCCGGGACAGTTCTACGAGCAGTACTTC.